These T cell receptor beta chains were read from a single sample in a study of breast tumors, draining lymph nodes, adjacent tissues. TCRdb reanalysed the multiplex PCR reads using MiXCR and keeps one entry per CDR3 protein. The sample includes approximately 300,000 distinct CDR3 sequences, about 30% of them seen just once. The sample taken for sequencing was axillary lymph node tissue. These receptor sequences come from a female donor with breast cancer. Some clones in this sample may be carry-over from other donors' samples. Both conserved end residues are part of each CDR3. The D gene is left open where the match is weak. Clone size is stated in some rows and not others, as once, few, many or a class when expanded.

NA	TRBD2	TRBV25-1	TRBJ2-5	CASSEFREGLQTQYF	TGTGCCAGCAGTGAATTTCGGGAGGGCTTACAGACCCAGTACTTC
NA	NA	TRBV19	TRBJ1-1	CASSISNTEAFF	TGTGCCAGTAGTATTAGTAACACTGAAGCTTTCTTT
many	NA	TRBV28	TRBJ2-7	CASRPQSYEQYF	TGTGCCAGCAGACCGCAGTCCTACGAGCAGTACTTC
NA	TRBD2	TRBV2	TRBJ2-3	CASLGSGGRDTQYF	TGTGCCAGCCTCGGGAGCGGGGGTAGAGATACGCAGTATTTT
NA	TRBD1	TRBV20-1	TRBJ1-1	CSAFTSDRGGTEAFF	TGCAGTGCTTTCACCTCGGACAGGGGGGGGACTGAAGCTTTCTTT
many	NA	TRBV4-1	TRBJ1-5	CASSQDSLLRASQPQHF	TGCGCCAGCAGCCAAGATTCTTTGTTAAGGGCTTCTCAGCCCCAGCATTTT
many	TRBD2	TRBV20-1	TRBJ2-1	CSASIRAAGGYNEQFF	TGCAGTGCTAGTATTAGGGCAGCGGGAGGTTACAATGAGCAGTTCTTC
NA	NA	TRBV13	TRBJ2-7	CASSPRNTGEQYF	TGTGCCAGCAGCCCACGAAACACCGGGGAGCAGTACTTC
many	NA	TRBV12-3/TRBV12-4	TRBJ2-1	CASSFQRSSYNEQFF	TGTGCCAGCAGTTTCCAGCGGAGCTCCTACAATGAGCAGTTCTTC
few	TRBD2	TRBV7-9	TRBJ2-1	CASSLRASGPYNEQFF	TGTGCCAGCAGCTTAAGGGCTAGCGGCCCCTACAATGAGCAGTTCTTC
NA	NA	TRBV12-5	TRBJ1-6	CASALRGRSNSPLHF	TGTGCTAGTGCTCTCCGGGGGCGAAGCAATTCACCCCTCCACTTT
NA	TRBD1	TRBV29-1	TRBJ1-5	CSSGQGPNQPQHF	TGCAGCTCGGGACAGGGTCCGAATCAGCCCCAGCATTTT
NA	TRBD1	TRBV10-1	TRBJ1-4	CASSEKDRDPTNEKLFF	TGCGCCAGCAGTGAAAAGGACAGGGATCCAACTAATGAAAAACTGTTTTTT
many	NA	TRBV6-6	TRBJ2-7	CASTLNPSSAAYEQYF	TGTGCCAGCACCCTGAACCCCTCTAGCGCGGCCTACGAGCAGTACTTC
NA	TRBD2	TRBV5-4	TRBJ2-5	CASSPRTRETQYF	TGTGCCAGCAGCCCCCGGACTAGGGAGACCCAGTACTTC
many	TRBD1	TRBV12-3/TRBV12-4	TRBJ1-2	CASRLRDRGPSGYTF	TGTGCCAGCCGCCTCCGGGACAGGGGACCGAGTGGCTACACCTTC
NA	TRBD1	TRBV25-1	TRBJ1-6	CASSLQGDWPLHF	TGTGCCAGCAGTTTGCAGGGGGATTGGCCCCTCCACTTT
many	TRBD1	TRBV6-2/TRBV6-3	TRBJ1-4	CASSYLDRVQEKLFF	TGTGCCAGCAGTTACCTCGACAGGGTCCAGGAAAAACTGTTTTTT
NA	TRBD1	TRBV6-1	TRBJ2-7	CASSARTGEGEQYF	TGTGCCAGCAGTGCTCGGACAGGGGAGGGCGAGCAGTACTTC
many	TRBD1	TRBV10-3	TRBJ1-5	CAISRQGPPGPQHF	TGTGCCATCAGTCGACAGGGGCCGCCGGGGCCCCAGCATTTT
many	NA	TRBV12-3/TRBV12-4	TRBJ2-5	CASNRDFGETQYF	TGTGCCAGCAATAGGGATTTCGGAGAGACCCAGTACTTC
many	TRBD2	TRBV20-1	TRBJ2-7	CSVTDGGGASGFYEQYF	TGCAGTGTCACAGATGGCGGTGGAGCTAGCGGATTCTACGAGCAGTACTTC
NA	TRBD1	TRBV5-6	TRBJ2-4	CASSLEGQDISIQYF	TGTGCCAGCAGCTTGGAGGGACAGGATATTAGCATTCAGTACTTC
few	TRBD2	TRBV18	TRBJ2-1	CASSLAGDGWQFF	TGTGCCAGCTCTCTAGCGGGAGATGGCTGGCAGTTCTTC
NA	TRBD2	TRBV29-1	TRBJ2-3	CSVGTSGISDTQYF	TGCAGCGTTGGGACTAGCGGGATATCAGATACGCAGTATTTT
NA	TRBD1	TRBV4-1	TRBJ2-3	CASSQDPGQGVGTDTQYF	TGTGCCAGCAGCCAAGATCCCGGACAGGGGGTGGGCACAGATACGCAGTATTTT
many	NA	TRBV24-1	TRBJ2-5	CATSDWGRAPEKETQYF	TGTGCCACCAGTGATTGGGGCAGGGCACCAGAAAAGGAGACCCAGTACTTC
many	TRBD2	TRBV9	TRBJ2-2	CASSVEKASGRTGELFF	TGTGCCAGCAGCGTAGAGAAGGCTAGCGGGAGAACCGGGGAGCTGTTTTTT
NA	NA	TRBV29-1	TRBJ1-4	CSGARIDEKLFF	TGCAGCGGGGCCCGGATAGATGAAAAACTGTTTTTT
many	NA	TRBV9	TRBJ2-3	CASSDRRGTDTQYF	TGTGCCAGCAGCGATCGGCGGGGCACAGATACGCAGTATTTT
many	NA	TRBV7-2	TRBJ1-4	CASSYGQTLLEKLFF	TGTGCCAGCAGCTACGGACAGACCCTACTTGAAAAACTGTTTTTT
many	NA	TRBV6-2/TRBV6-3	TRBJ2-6	CASSWGASGANVLTF	TGTGCCAGCAGTTGGGGAGCTTCTGGGGCCAACGTCCTGACTTTC
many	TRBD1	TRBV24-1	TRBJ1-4	CATSEGGTGGSQKLFF	TGTGCCACCAGTGAGGGTGGGACAGGGGGATCTCAAAAACTGTTTTTT
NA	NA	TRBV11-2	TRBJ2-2	CASSLNRALTGELFF	TGTGCCAGCAGCTTAAACAGAGCACTCACCGGGGAGCTGTTTTTT
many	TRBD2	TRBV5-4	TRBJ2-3	CASSTTGLAASTDTQYF	TGTGCCAGCAGCACAACGGGACTAGCAGCTAGCACAGATACGCAGTATTTT
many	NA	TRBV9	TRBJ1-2	CASSARASYGYTF	TGTGCCAGCAGCGCAAGGGCCTCCTATGGCTACACCTTC
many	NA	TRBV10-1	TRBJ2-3	CASSDYGGLLTDTQYF	TGCGCCAGCAGTGATTACGGGGGTCTTCTCACAGATACGCAGTATTTT
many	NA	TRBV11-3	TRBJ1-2	CASSSRVSHGYTF	TGTGCCAGCAGTTCTAGGGTGTCGCATGGCTACACCTTC
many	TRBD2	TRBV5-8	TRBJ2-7	CASSTTSGSPYEQYF	TGTGCCAGCAGCACTACTAGCGGGAGTCCCTACGAGCAGTACTTC
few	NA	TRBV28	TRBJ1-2	CASSFRAGEGGYTF	TGTGCCAGCAGTTTTAGGGCGGGAGAGGGTGGCTACACCTTC
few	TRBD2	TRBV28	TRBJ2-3	CASSLLASGELTQYF	TGTGCCAGCAGTTTACTGGCTAGCGGGGAGCTGACGCAGTATTTT
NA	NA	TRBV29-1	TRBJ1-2	CSSEFFGQGGVYGYTF	TGCAGCAGTGAATTTTTCGGGCAGGGAGGTGTCTATGGCTACACCTTC
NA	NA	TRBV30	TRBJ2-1	CAWSDSSYNEQFF	TGTGCCTGGAGCGACAGTTCTTACAATGAGCAGTTCTTC
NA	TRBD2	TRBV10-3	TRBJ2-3	CASSPRTSGNTDTQYF	TGTGCCAGCTCACCCCGGACTAGCGGGAACACAGATACGCAGTATTTT
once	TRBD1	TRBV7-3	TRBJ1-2	CASSLSGQGNGYTF	TGTGCCAGCAGCCTCTCCGGACAGGGGAACGGCTACACCTTC